This TCR beta chain was found in a study of T-cell reconstitution after alpha-beta-depleted transplantation in children. Study findings and constraints: Fresh T-cell production supplied most of the T-cell counts and diversity seen one year after transplant.

The germline gives CDR1 MNHEY, CDR2 SVGEGT. CDR3 length: 14 residues. V lost 5 bases and J lost 3, with 11 bases in between. During its preparation, the TCRbeta library received unique molecular identifiers. TCRdb independently ran MiXCR on the PCR reads; one entry per CDR3 protein. The sample consists of 500,000 to 650,000 distinct CDR3 sequences, roughly 13% of them appearing once. Notes on this clonotype: Its antigen is currently unknown.

Here the sequenced sample was PBMCs, mostly from graft donor cells, taken 360 days after TCRalphabeta/CD19-depleted stem cell transplant. The J gene is TRBJ1-5, the V gene TRBV6-2 or TRBV6-3; perhaps TRBD1 as D (5 bases). The origin of this receptor is a male patient younger than 18 who had a stem cell transplant for acute myeloid leukemia, so the T cells may come from the graft donor. In DNA form, the CDR3 reads TGTGCCAGCAGTCCCGGGGGTCTCAATCAGCCCCAGCATTTT. It translates to CASSPGGLNQPQHF.